Listed here are 32 T cell receptor beta chains from one sample, sequenced in a study of T cell responses to AZD1222 COVID-19 vaccine. Using immunoSEQ multiplex PCR, the repertoire was profiled, and TCRdb retains in-frame clones only, with some absent. Among 150,000 to 200,000 clones listed, just under 95% were seen once. Sequenced material: peripheral blood, taken 28 days after the second dose of the MenACWY control vaccine. These receptors were obtained from an adult who received the MenACWY meningococcal vaccine as a control.

The gene calls are TRBV12-5 and TRBJ1-2; no definite D call. V shed 4 bases and J shed 3 bases, with 15 bases lying between them. Germline V gene lookup returns CDR1 LGHNT and CDR2 FRNRAP. CDR3 size: 15 residues. CDR3 sequence (DNA): TGTGCTAGTGGTTCGGGATATCCGGACCACTATGGCTACACCTTC. As protein: CASGSGYPDHYGYTF.

This chain connects TRBV15 to TRBJ1-4; D call uncertain. The length of the CDR3 is 13 residues. V was pared by 8 bases and J by 0 bases, with 7 bases between. The germline V gene has CDR1 LNHNV and CDR2 YYDKDF (reference sequence). For the CDR3, the DNA is TGTGCCACCCGTAGGGCAACTAATGAAAAACTGTTTTTT. It translates to CATRRATNEKLFF.

The chain carries TRBV12-3 or TRBV12-4 and TRBJ2-2; D remains unclear. Trimming stripped 3 bases from V and 3 bases from J, with 5 bases between. The CDR3 length is 13 residues. CDR3 region: CASSFAHTGELFF. Written as DNA, the CDR3 is TGTGCCAGCAGTTTCGCTCACACCGGGGAGCTGTTTTTT.

This clone occurred once. V and J are TRBV7-9 and TRBJ1-1, with D tentatively TRBD1 (5 bases). Trimming took 4 bases from V and 0 from J, leaving 24 bases between them. Germline V gene data show CDR1 as SEHNR and CDR2 as FQNEAQ (reference sequence). The CDR3 sequence is 19 residues long. The CDR3 DNA is TGTGCCAGCAGCTCCCCCTTCGGAGACAGCGGTTCTATGAACACTGAAGCTTTCTTT. Amino acid sequence: CASSSPFGDSGSMNTEAFF.

This rearrangement joins TRBV28 to TRBJ1-1, with D tentatively TRBD1 (5 bases). CDR1 MDHEN and CDR2 SYDVKM come from the germline V gene. This CDR3 has 19 amino acids. V lost 2 bases to trimming and J lost 4 bases, with 26 bases between them. The CDR3 reads CASSLGLKSGRRGSTEAFF. For the CDR3, the DNA is TGTGCCAGCAGTTTAGGGTTAAAGTCAGGGCGACGGGGGAGCACTGAAGCTTTCTTT. Variable domain in full (rest from reference TRBV28 and TRBJ1-1): DVKVTQSSRYLVKRTGEKVFLECVQDMDHENMFWYRQDPGLGLRLIYFSYDVKMKEKGDIPEGYSVSREKKERFSLILESASTNQTSMYLCASSLGLKSGRRGSTEAFFGQGTRLTVV.

The chain employs TRBV12-3 or TRBV12-4 and TRBJ2-5; D remains unclear. The CDR3 contains 13 residues. V lost 3 bases, J lost 0 bases, and 5 bases lay in between. CDR3 protein: CASSFTYQETQYF. The CDR3 DNA reads as TGTGCCAGCAGTTTTACGTACCAAGAGACCCAGTACTTC.

V and J are TRBV15 and TRBJ1-2; D unclear. The germline V gene has CDR1 LNHNV and CDR2 YYDKDF (reference sequence). The CDR3 length is 14 residues. V was cut by 0 bases and J by 4 bases, with 9 bases left in between. CDR3 nucleotides: TGTGCCACCAGCAGAGATCGGGGAAGCTATGGCTACACCTTC. This encodes CATSRDRGSYGYTF.

In nucleotides, the CDR3 is TGTGCCAGCAGTCCAGGGGTGGTAGGGACTAGCGGGGCTGAGACCCAGTACTTC. Its protein is CASSPGVVGTSGAETQYF. The chain is built from TRBV27 and TRBJ2-5, with 13 positions matching TRBD2. This CDR3 comprises 18 residues. V lost 5 bases and J lost 5; bases outside the gene matches: 14. Germline loops: CDR1 MNHEY, CDR2 SMNVEV (reference sequence).

The chain joins TRBV4-1 to TRBJ1-5; no firm D call. The CDR3 has 16 amino acids. Trimming took 0 bases from V and 3 from J, leaving 12 bases between them. In germline, CDR1 is MGHRA, CDR2 YSYEKL. The CDR3 sequence is CASSQEAWNFNQPQHF. The CDR3 DNA follows: TGCGCCAGCAGCCAAGAGGCATGGAACTTCAATCAGCCCCAGCATTTT.

The table lists this clone with a count of one. The gene calls are TRBV20-1 and TRBJ1-4; maybe TRBD1 (6 bases). CDR1 DFQATT and CDR2 SNEGSKA come from the germline V gene (reference sequence). V lost 3 bases to trimming and J lost 3 bases, with 17 bases between them. CDR3 length: 16 amino acids. Written as DNA, the CDR3 is TGCAGTGCTAGTGGGGGGGGCATTGGATCTAATGAAAAACTGTTTTTT. Translated: CSASGGGIGSNEKLFF.

This chain uses TRBV27 with TRBJ1-5, with TRBD1 matching over 7 bases. The CDR3 consists of 14 residues. The germline gives CDR1 MNHEY, CDR2 SMNVEV (reference sequence). The V segment lost 6 bases and the J segment 0 bases; nucleotides outside the gene matches: 2. For the CDR3, the DNA is TGTGCCAGCAGACAGGGGATTAGCAATCAGCCCCAGCATTTT. It specifies CASRQGISNQPQHF.

V and J are TRBV2 and TRBJ2-1, with D possibly TRBD2 on 6 matching bases. The germline CDR1 and CDR2 sequences are SNHLY and FYNNEI. V lost 4 bases and J lost 7, with 20 bases in between. This CDR3 comprises 16 residues. CDR3 region: CASSVGGAPRGNEQFF. The CDR3 DNA reads TGTGCCAGCAGTGTGGGTGGGGCTCCTCGGGGGAATGAGCAGTTCTTC.

In DNA form, the CDR3 reads TGTGCCAGCGGCCTGGGGGGAGCACCCCTCCACTTT. It codes for CASGLGGAPLHF. The chain couples TRBV12-3 or TRBV12-4 to TRBJ1-6; D is possibly TRBD1 (5 bases). The CDR3 is 12 residues long. The V and J ends lost 8 bases and 11 bases respectively, with 13 bases between them.

The rearrangement links TRBV5-1 to TRBJ1-4, with D possibly TRBD1 on 6 matching bases. The CDR3 has 12 amino acids. The V gene's germline CDR1 is SGHRS and CDR2 YFSETQ. The ends were cut back, 6 bases at V and 10 bases at J, with 13 bases in the middle. The CDR3 region has the DNA TGCGCCAGCATCAGCGAGGGGGGAAAACTGTTTTTT. Its translation: CASISEGGKLFF. Supplemented by reference TRBV5-1 and TRBJ1-4, the full variable domain reads KAGVTQTPRYLIKTRGQQVTLSCSPISGHRSVSWYQQTPGQGLQFLFEYFSETQRNKGNFPGRFSGRQFSNSRSEMNVSTLELGDSALYLCASISEGGKLFFGSGTQLSVL.

In DNA, the CDR3 is TGTGCCAGCAGCGCTAGGGATACGCAGTATTTT. This gives the protein CASSARDTQYF. V and J are TRBV6-5 and TRBJ2-3; no reliable D call. The germline gives CDR1 MNHEY, CDR2 SVGAGI. This CDR3 region has 11 residues. Trimming removed 6 bases from V and 6 bases from J, with 7 bases in between.

This clone was seen only once. V gene TRBV7-2 combines with J gene TRBJ1-2; 9 nucleotides align to TRBD1. J gave up 6 bases and V 5 bases, and 7 bases lay outside the gene matches. The CDR3 sequence is 14 residues long. In germline, CDR1 is SGHTA, CDR2 FQGNSA. The CDR3 sequence: CASSLLGTGNGYTF. CDR3 in DNA: TGTGCCAGCAGCCTTCTCGGGACAGGGAATGGCTACACCTTC.

The chain recombines TRBV19 with TRBJ2-1, with 9 positions matching TRBD1. Trimming took 5 bases from V and 9 from J; bases not matched to a gene: 11. This CDR3 has 15 residues. Per germline, CDR1 LNHDA and CDR2 SQIVND (reference sequence). For the CDR3, the DNA is TGTGCCAGTAGTTCCGGGACAGGGTTATTAAGTGAGCAGTTCTTC. As protein: CASSSGTGLLSEQFF.

This chain links TRBV30 with TRBJ1-1; TRBD1 is a possible D gene (5 bases). The V end was cut by 2 bases, the J end by 0 bases, with 7 bases between. This CDR3 contains 13 residues. Per germline, CDR1 GTSNPN and CDR2 SVGIG (reference sequence). CDR3 nucleotides: TGTGCCTGGAGTCGGGGGATGAACACTGAAGCTTTCTTT. Translated: CAWSRGMNTEAFF.

J is TRBJ1-3 and V is TRBV6-5; no definite D call. The CDR3 is made up of 15 amino acids. V was pared by 10 bases and J by 4 bases, with 20 bases between. CDR1 MNHEY and CDR2 SVGAGI come from the germline V gene. The CDR3 region is CATPEAVSGGNTIYF. The CDR3 DNA follows: TGTGCCACCCCCGAGGCGGTCTCTGGAGGAAACACCATATATTTT.

This chain links TRBV6-2 or TRBV6-3 with TRBJ2-1; 14 positions agree with TRBD2. This CDR3 has 16 amino acids. The V gene's germline CDR1 is MNHEY and CDR2 SVGEGT. V lost 3 bases and J lost 9; bases outside the gene matches: 7. The CDR3 loop reads CASSYITGLAGVEQFF. The CDR3 region has the DNA TGTGCCAGCAGTTATATTACGGGACTAGCGGGGGTTGAGCAGTTCTTC.

This rearrangement joins TRBV19 to TRBJ1-6; weak D call: TRBD1 (6 bases). This CDR3 has 15 residues. Germline V CDR1 and CDR2: LNHDA, SQIVND (reference sequence). V was pared by 6 bases and J by 6 bases, with 15 bases between. The CDR3 DNA reads TGTGCCAGTAGCCCCCGGGGGGGCATTAATTCACCCCTCCACTTT. It encodes CASSPRGGINSPLHF.

V and J are TRBV7-3 and TRBJ2-5, with 8 bases fitting TRBD1. The junction had 3 bases not matched to a gene; V was cut back by 2 bases and J by 4 bases. This CDR3 is 14 amino acids long. The germline V gene has CDR1 SGHTA and CDR2 FQGTGA. Written as DNA, the CDR3 is TGTGCCAGCAGCTTAGCAGGGGGCGGAGAGACCCAGTACTTC. It encodes CASSLAGGGETQYF.

The chain has TRBV6-5 and TRBJ2-7, with 9 bases identical to TRBD1. Germline V gene sequence: CDR1 MNHEY, CDR2 SVGAGI. The CDR3 contains 13 residues. J lost 5 bases, V lost 5 bases, and 4 bases had no gene match. The CDR3 coding sequence is TGTGCCAGCAGTAAGGGACAGGGTAACGAGCAGTACTTC. It yields the protein CASSKGQGNEQYF.

The J gene is TRBJ1-2, the V gene TRBV15, with D possibly matching TRBD1 (5 bases). CDR3 length: 14 residues. Germline lookup yields CDR1 LNHNV and CDR2 YYDKDF (reference sequence). V was cut by 1 base and J by 4 bases, with 10 bases left in between. The chain's CDR3 is CATSRALGLYGYTF. The CDR3 DNA is TGTGCCACCAGCAGAGCGTTGGGGCTCTATGGCTACACCTTC. Looking up the rest from reference TRBV15 and TRBJ1-2 gives the full variable domain: DAMVIQNPRYQVTQFGKPVTLSCSQTLNHNVMYWYQQKSSQAPKLLFHYYDKDFNNEADTPDNFQSRRPNTSFCFLDIRSPGLGDTAMYLCATSRALGLYGYTFGSGTRLTVV.

The V call is TRBV18, the J call TRBJ1-4; D remains unclear. The V gene's germline CDR1 is KGHSH and CDR2 LQKENI. Trimming took off 1 base at V and 8 bases at J, with 14 bases between the two ends. The CDR3 loop spans 15 amino acids. CDR3 nucleotides: TGTGCCAGCTCACCACAGTCAGTAGGAAACGAAAAACTGTTTTTT. This gives the protein CASSPQSVGNEKLFF.

The gene calls are TRBV21-1 and TRBJ2-3; the table gives TRBD1 as D, unverified against the DNA. TRBV21-1 is listed as a pseudogene. There are 14 residues in the CDR3. For the CDR3, the DNA is TGTGCCAGCGATGGGGGCAGATCCACAGATACGCAGTATTTT. It is translated as CASDGGRSTDTQYF.

About this clone itself: Other nucleotide sequences in the sample specify the same CDR3. This rearrangement joins TRBV3-1 (or the pseudogene TRBV3-2) to TRBJ1-1; D perhaps matches TRBD1 (6 bases). Deletions cut 4 bases from V and 1 base from J, with 7 bases between. The CDR3 is 13 residues long. Germline values: CDR1 LGHDT, CDR2 YNNKEL (reference sequence). CDR3 nucleotide sequence: TGTGCCAGCAGCCTAGGGGGGAACACTGAAGCTTTCTTT. It specifies CASSLGGNTEAFF.

This clone was counted once. The chain recombines TRBV29-1 with TRBJ2-1; D is ambiguous. Germline CDR1 SQVTM, CDR2 ANQGSEA. V was cut by 6 bases and J by 2 bases, with 8 bases left in between. There are 12 residues in the CDR3. The CDR3 coding sequence is TGCAGCGTCCCCCCGACCTACAATGAGCAGTTCTTC. It specifies CSVPPTYNEQFF.

The V gene is TRBV4-1, the J gene TRBJ2-7; 7 positions agree with TRBD1. V shed 2 bases and J 4 bases; nucleotides not matched to a gene: 5. The germline V gene encodes CDR1 MGHRA and CDR2 YSYEKL. This CDR3 comprises 14 residues. The chain's CDR3 is CASSQTGTAYEQYF. The DNA for the CDR3 is TGCGCCAGCAGCCAAACCGGGACAGCTTACGAGCAGTACTTC.

The chain links TRBV7-9 to TRBJ1-1, with a tentative D call TRBD1 (5 bases). Germline V CDR1 and CDR2: SEHNR, FQNEAQ (reference sequence). V was shortened by 1 base and J by 2 bases, with 11 bases between the two germline ends. This CDR3 contains 15 residues. The CDR3 loop reads CASSLGAGVNTEAFF. The CDR3 bases are TGTGCCAGCAGCTTAGGGGCGGGGGTTAACACTGAAGCTTTCTTT.

The chain combines TRBV7-8 with TRBJ1-5, with D unresolved. This CDR3 region has 13 residues. Trimming shortened V by 5 bases and J by 5 bases, and 10 bases separated the two germline ends. CDR1 is SGHVS, CDR2 FQNEAQ, per germline. The CDR3 here is CASSVTDDQPQHF. In DNA form, the CDR3 reads TGTGCCAGCAGCGTGACGGACGATCAGCCCCAGCATTTT. Full variable domain (missing parts from reference TRBV7-8 and TRBJ1-5): GAGVSQSPRYKVAKRGQDVALRCDPISGHVSLFWYQQALGQGPEFLTYFQNEAQLDKSGLPSDRFFAERPEGSVSTLKIQRTQQEDSAVYLCASSVTDDQPQHFGDGTRLSIL.

This chain connects TRBV10-1 to TRBJ1-6, with a weak D call TRBD1 (5 bases). With 6 bases removed from V and 0 bases from J, the gap between germline ends came to 9 bases. CDR3 length equals 15 residues. CDR1 WNHNN and CDR2 SYGVQD come from the germline V gene (reference sequence). The CDR3 coding sequence is TGCGCCAGCAGCAGGGAAAGCTCCTATAATTCACCCCTCCACTTT. It codes for CASSRESSYNSPLHF.